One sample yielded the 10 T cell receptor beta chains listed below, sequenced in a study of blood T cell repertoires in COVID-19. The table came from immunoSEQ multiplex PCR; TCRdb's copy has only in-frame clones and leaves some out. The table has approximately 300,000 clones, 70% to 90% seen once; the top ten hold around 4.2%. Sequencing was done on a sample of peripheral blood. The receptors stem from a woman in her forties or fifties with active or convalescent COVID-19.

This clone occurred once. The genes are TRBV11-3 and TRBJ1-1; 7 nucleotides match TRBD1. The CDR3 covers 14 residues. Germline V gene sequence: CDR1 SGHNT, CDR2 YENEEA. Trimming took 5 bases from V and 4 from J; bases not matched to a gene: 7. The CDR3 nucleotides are TGTGCCAGCAGCCCTGGACAGGCGAGCACTGAAGCTTTCTTT. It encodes CASSPGQASTEAFF.

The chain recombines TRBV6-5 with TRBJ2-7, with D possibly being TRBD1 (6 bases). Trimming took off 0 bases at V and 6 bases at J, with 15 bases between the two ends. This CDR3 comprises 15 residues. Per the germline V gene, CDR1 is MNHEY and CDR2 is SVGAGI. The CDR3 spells CASSYSGTQTGEQYF. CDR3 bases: TGTGCCAGCAGTTACTCCGGGACACAAACCGGCGAGCAGTACTTC.

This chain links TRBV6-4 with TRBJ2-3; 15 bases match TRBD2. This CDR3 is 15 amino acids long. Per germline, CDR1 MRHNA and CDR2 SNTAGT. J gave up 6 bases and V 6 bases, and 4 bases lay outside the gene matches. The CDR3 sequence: CASSGLAGGLDTQYF. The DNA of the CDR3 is TGTGCCAGCAGCGGACTAGCGGGAGGGCTGGATACGCAGTATTTT.

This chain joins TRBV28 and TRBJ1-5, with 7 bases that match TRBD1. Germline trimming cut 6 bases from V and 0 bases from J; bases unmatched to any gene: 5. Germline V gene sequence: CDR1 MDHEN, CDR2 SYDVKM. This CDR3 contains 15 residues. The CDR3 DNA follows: TGTGCCAGCAGCCCCGACAGGGTTAGCAATCAGCCCCAGCATTTT. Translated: CASSPDRVSNQPQHF.

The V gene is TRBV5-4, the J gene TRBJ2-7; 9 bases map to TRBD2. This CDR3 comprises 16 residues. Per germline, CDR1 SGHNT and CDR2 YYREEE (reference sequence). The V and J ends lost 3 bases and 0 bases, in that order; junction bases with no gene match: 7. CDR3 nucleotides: TGTGCCAGCAGCTCCGATTTTAGCGGGAGCTCCTACGAGCAGTACTTC. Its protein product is CASSSDFSGSSYEQYF.

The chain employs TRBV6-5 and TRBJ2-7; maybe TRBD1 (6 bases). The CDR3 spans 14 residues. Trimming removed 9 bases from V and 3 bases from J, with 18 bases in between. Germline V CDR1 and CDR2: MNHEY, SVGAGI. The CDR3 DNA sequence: TGTGCCAGTGAACCGGGACGGACAGACTACGAGCAGTACTTC. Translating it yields CASEPGRTDYEQYF.

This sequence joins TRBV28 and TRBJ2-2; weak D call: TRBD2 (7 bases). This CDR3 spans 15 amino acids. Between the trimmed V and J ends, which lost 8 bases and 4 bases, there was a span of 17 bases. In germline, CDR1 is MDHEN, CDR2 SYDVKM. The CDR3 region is CASARQGRVTGELFF. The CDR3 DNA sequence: TGTGCCAGCGCGAGGCAGGGGAGGGTCACCGGGGAGCTGTTTTTT.

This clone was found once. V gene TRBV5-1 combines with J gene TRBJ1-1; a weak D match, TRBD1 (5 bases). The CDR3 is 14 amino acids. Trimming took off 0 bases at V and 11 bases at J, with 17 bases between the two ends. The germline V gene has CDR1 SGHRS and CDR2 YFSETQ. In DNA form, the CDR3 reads TGCGCCAGCAGCTTGGAGGCAGATCCCGGGGGGGCTTTCTTT. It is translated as CASSLEADPGGAFF. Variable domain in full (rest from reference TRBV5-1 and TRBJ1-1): KAGVTQTPRYLIKTRGQQVTLSCSPISGHRSVSWYQQTPGQGLQFLFEYFSETQRNKGNFPGRFSGRQFSNSRSEMNVSTLELGDSALYLCASSLEADPGGAFFGQGTRLTVV.

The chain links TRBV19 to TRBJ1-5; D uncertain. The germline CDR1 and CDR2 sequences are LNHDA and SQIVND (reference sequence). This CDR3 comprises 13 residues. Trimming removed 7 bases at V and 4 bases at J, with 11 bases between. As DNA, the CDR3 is TGTGCCAGTAACGCGGGTTTAAATCAGCCCCAGCATTTT. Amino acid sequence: CASNAGLNQPQHF.

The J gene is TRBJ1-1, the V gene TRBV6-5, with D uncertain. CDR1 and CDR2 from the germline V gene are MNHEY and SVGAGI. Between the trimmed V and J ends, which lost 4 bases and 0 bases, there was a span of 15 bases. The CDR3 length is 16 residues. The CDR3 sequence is CASSLSQVHLNTEAFF. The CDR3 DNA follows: TGTGCCAGCAGTTTATCTCAGGTACACCTGAACACTGAAGCTTTCTTT.